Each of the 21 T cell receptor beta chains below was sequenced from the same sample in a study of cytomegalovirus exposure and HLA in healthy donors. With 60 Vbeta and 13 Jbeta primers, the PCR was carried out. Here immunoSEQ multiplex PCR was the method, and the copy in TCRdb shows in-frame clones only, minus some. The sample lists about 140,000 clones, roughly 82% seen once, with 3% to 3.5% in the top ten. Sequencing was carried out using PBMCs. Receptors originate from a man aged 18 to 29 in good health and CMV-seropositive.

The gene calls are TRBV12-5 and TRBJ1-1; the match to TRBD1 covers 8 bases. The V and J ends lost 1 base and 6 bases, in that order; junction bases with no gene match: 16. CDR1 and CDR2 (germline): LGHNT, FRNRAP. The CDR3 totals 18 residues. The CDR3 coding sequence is TGTGCTAGTGGTTTGGCCTACAGGGGGGGGGCAGGAAGCGCTGAAGCTTTCTTT. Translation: CASGLAYRGGAGSAEAFF.

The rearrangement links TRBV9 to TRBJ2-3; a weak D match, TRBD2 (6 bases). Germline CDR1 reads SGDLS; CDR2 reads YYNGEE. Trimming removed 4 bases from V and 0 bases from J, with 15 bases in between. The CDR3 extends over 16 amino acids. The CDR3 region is CASSSGLAGSTDTQYF. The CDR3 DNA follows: TGTGCCAGCAGCTCAGGTCTGGCGGGAAGCACAGATACGCAGTATTTT.

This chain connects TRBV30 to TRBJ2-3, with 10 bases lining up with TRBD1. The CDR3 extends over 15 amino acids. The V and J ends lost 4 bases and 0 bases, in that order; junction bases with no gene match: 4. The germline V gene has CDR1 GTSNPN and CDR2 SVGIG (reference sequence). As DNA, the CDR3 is TGTGCCTGGACCAGACAGGGGGCTAGCACAGATACGCAGTATTTT. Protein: CAWTRQGASTDTQYF. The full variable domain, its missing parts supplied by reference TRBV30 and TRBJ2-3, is SQTIHQWPATLVQPVGSPLSLECTVEGTSNPNLYWYRQAAGRGLQLLFYSVGIGQISSEVPQNLSASRPQDRQFILSSKKLLLSDSGFYLCAWTRQGASTDTQYFGPGTRLTVL.

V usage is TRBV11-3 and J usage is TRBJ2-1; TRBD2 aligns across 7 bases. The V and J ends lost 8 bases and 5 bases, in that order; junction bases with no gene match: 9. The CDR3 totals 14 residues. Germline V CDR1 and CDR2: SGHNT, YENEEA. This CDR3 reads CASASSGAHNEQFF. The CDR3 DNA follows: TGTGCCAGCGCCTCTAGCGGAGCCCACAATGAGCAGTTCTTC.

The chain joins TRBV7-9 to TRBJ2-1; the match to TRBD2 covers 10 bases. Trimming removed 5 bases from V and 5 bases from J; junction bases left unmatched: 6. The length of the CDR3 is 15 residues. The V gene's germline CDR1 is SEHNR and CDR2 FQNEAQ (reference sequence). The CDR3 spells CASSPSGSYHNEQFF. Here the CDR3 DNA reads TGTGCCAGCAGCCCTAGCGGGAGTTACCACAATGAGCAGTTCTTC.

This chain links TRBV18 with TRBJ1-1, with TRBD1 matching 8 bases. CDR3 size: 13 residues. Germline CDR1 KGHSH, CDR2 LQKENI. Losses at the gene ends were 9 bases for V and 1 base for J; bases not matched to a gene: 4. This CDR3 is CASGQGRNTEAFF. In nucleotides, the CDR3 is TGTGCCAGTGGACAGGGAAGGAACACTGAAGCTTTCTTT.

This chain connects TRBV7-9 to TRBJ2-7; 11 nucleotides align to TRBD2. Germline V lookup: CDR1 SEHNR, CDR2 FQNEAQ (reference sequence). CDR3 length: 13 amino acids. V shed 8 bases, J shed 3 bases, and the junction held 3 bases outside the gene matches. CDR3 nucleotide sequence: TGTGCCAGCGGGACTAGCGGAGGCTACGAGCAGTACTTC. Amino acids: CASGTSGGYEQYF.

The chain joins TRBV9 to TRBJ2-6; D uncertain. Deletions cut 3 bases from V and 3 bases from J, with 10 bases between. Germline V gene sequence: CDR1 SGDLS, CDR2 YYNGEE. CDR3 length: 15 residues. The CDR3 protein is CASSGAVNGANVLTF. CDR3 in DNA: TGTGCCAGCAGCGGAGCCGTAAATGGGGCCAACGTCCTGACTTTC. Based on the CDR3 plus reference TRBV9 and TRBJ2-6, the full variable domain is DSGVTQTPKHLITATGQRVTLRCSPRSGDLSVYWYQQSLDQGLQFLIQYYNGEERAKGNILERFSAQQFPDLHSELNLSSLELGDSALYFCASSGAVNGANVLTFGAGSRLTVL.

CDR3 nucleotide sequence: TGTGCCAGCAGCGCGGAGACCGGGTTTTCATACGAGCAGTACTTC. Translated: CASSAETGFSYEQYF. This sequence joins TRBV9 and TRBJ2-7; D gene unclear. There are 15 residues in the CDR3. Between the trimmed V and J ends, which lost 3 bases and 4 bases, there was a span of 17 bases. Germline V CDR1 and CDR2: SGDLS, YYNGEE.

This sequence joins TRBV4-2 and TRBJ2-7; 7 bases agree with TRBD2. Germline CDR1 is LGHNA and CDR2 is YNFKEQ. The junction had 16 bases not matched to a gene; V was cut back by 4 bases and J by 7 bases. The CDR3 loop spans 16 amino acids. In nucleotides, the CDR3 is TGTGCCAGCAGCCCCCCGGGCGGGAGAGGAAGTGGAGAGCAGTACTTC. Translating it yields CASSPPGGRGSGEQYF.

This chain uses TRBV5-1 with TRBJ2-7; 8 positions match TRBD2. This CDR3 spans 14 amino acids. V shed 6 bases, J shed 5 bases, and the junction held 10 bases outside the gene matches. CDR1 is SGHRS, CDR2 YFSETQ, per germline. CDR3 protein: CASKESGSRNEQYF. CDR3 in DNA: TGCGCCAGCAAGGAAAGCGGGAGTAGAAACGAGCAGTACTTC. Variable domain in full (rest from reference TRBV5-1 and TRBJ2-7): KAGVTQTPRYLIKTRGQQVTLSCSPISGHRSVSWYQQTPGQGLQFLFEYFSETQRNKGNFPGRFSGRQFSNSRSEMNVSTLELGDSALYLCASKESGSRNEQYFGPGTRLTVT.

DNA of the CDR3: TGTGCCTGGAGTGGAGGTTTTGGCAATCAGCCCCAGCATTTT. Its translation is CAWSGGFGNQPQHF. The chain couples TRBV30 to TRBJ1-5; the D is unclear. Per the germline V gene, CDR1 is GTSNPN and CDR2 is SVGIG (reference sequence). This CDR3 has 14 amino acids. Trimming shortened V by 1 base and J by 2 bases, and 9 bases separated the two germline ends.

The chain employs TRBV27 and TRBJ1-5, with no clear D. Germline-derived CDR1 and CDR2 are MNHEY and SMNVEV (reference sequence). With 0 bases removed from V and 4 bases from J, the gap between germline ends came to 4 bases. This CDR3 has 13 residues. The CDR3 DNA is TGTGCCAGCAGTTTATCCCGGAATCAGCCCCAGCATTTT. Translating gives CASSLSRNQPQHF.

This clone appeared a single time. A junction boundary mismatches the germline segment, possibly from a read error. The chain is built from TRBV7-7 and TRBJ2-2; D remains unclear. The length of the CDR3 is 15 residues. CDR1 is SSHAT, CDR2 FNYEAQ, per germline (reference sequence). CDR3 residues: CASSPTVLNTGELFF. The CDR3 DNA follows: TGTGCTAGCAGCCCAACAGTTCTGAACACCGGGGAGCTGTTTTTT.

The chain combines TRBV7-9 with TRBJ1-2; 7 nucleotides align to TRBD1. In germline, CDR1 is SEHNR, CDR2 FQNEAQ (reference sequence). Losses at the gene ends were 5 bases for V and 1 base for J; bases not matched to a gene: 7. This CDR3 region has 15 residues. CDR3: CASSPPGQFNYGYTF. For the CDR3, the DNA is TGTGCCAGCAGCCCACCGGGACAGTTTAACTATGGCTACACCTTC.

The CDR3 loop reads CARGDSPYEQYF. The CDR3 bases are TGTGCCAGGGGGGACAGCCCCTACGAGCAGTACTTC. This chain links TRBV2 with TRBJ2-7; TRBD1 matches 7 bases. Germline CDR1 SNHLY, CDR2 FYNNEI. CDR3 length: 12 amino acids. V gave up 9 bases and J gave up 2 bases; unmatched junction bases: 4.

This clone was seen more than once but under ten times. This CDR3 is CASSQDREAFF. CDR3 coding DNA: TGTGCCAGCAGCCAAGACAGAGAAGCTTTCTTT. The chain links TRBV4-2 to TRBJ1-1; D remains unclear. The CDR3 is made up of 11 amino acids. Trimming removed 0 bases from V and 8 bases from J, with 4 bases in between. From germline, CDR1 is LGHNA and CDR2 YNFKEQ.

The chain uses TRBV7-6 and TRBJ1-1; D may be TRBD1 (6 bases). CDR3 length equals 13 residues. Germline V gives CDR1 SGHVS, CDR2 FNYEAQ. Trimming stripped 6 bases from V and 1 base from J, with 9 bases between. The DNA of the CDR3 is TGTGCCAGCAGGCTACAGGGGAACACTGAAGCTTTCTTT. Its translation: CASRLQGNTEAFF.

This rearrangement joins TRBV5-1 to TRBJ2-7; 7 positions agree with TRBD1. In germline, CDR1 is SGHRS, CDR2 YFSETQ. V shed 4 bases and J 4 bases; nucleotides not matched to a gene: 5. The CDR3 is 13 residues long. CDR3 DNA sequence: TGCGCCAGCAGCGCGGACAGGCTTTACGAGCAGTACTTC. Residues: CASSADRLYEQYF.

CDR3: CASVGRRYTEAFF. In nucleotides, the CDR3 is TGTGCCAGCGTGGGAAGGAGGTACACTGAAGCTTTCTTT. The chain combines TRBV28 with TRBJ1-1; D remains unclear. Looked up from germline, CDR1 is MDHEN and CDR2 is SYDVKM. Trimming cost V 8 bases and J 3 bases, with 13 bases left between them. The CDR3 runs 13 residues.

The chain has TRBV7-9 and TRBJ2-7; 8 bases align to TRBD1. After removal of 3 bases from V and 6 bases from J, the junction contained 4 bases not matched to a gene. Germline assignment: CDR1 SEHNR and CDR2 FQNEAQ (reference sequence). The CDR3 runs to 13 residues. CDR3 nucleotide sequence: TGTGCCAGCAGCTTTGACAGGGGTACCGAGCAGTACTTC. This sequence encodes CASSFDRGTEQYF. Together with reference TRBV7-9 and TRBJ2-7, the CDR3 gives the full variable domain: DTGVSQNPRHKITKRGQNVTFRCDPISEHNRLYWYRQTLGQGPEFLTYFQNEAQLEKSRLLSDRFSAERPKGSFSTLEIQRTEQGDSAMYLCASSFDRGTEQYFGPGTRLTVT.